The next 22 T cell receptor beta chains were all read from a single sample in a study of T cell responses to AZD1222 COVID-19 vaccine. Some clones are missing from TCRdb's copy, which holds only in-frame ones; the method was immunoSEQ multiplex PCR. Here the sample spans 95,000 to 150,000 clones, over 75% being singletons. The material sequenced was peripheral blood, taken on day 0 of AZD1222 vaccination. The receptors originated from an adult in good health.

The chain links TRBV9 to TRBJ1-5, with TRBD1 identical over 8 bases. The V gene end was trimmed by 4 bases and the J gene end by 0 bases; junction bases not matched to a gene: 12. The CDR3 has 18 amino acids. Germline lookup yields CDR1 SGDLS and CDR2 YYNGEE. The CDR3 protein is CASSPRDRSFYSNQPQHF. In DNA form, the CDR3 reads TGTGCCAGCAGCCCACGGGACAGGAGCTTTTATAGCAATCAGCCCCAGCATTTT.

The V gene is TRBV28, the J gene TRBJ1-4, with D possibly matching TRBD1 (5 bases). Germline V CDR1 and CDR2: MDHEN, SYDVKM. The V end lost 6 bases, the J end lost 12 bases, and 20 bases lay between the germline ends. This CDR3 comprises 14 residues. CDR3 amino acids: CASRGSGPYKQLFF. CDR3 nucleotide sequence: TGTGCCAGCAGGGGGTCGGGGCCATATAAGCAACTGTTTTTT.

For the CDR3, the DNA is TGTGCCAGCGGGGGGACAGCGGAATCCACTGAAGCTTTCTTT. This translates into CASGGTAESTEAFF. J is TRBJ1-1 and V is TRBV6-5; 7 bases agree with TRBD1. The V gene end was trimmed by 8 bases and the J gene end by 4 bases; junction bases not matched to a gene: 10. The CDR3 is 14 amino acids. Germline V CDR1 and CDR2: MNHEY, SVGAGI.

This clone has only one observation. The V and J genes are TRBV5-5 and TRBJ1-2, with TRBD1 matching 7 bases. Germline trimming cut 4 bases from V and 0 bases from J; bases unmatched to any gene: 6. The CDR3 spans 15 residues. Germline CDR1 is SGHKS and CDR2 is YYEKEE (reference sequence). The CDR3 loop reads CASSQPGQPNYGYTF. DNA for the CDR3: TGTGCCAGCAGCCAGCCGGGACAGCCTAACTATGGCTACACCTTC. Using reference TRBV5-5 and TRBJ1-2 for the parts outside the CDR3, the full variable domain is DAGVTQSPTHLIKTRGQQVTLRCSPISGHKSVSWYQQVLGQGPQFIFQYYEKEERGRGNFPDRFSARQFPNYSSELNVNALLLGDSALYLCASSQPGQPNYGYTFGSGTRLTVV.

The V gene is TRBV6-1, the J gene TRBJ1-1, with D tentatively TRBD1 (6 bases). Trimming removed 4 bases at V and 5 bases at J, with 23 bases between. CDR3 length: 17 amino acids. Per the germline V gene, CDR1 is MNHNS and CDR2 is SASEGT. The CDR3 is CASSGALVGAKGTEAFF. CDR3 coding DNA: TGTGCCAGCAGTGGGGCCCTGGTGGGGGCCAAGGGGACTGAAGCTTTCTTT.

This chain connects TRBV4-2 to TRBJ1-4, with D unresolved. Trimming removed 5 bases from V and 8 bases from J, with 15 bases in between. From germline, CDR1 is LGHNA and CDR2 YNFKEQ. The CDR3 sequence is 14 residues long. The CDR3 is CASSEGPRTEKLFF. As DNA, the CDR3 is TGTGCCAGCAGCGAAGGGCCAAGGACGGAAAAACTGTTTTTT.

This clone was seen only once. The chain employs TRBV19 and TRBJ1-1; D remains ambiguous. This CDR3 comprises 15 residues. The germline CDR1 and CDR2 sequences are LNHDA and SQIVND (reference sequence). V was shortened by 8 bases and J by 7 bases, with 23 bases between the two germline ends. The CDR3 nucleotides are TGTGCCAGTTGCCCCTGGACGACGGCCTCCAGTGAAGCTTTCTTT. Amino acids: CASCPWTTASSEAFF.

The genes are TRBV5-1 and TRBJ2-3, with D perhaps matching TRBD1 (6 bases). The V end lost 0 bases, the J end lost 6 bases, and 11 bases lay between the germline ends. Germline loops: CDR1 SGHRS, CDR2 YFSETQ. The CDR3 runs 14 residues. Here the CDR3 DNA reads TGCGCCAGCAGCTTGGCACCCGACAGGGATACGCAGTATTTT. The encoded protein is CASSLAPDRDTQYF.

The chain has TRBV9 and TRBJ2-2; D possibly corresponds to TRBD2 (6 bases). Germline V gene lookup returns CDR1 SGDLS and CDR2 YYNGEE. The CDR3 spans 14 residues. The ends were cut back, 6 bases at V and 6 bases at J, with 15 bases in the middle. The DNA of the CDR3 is TGTGCCAGCACTCCCGCGGCGGGGCCCGGGGAGCTGTTTTTT. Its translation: CASTPAAGPGELFF. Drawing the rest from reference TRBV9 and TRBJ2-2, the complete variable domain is DSGVTQTPKHLITATGQRVTLRCSPRSGDLSVYWYQQSLDQGLQFLIQYYNGEERAKGNILERFSAQQFPDLHSELNLSSLELGDSALYFCASTPAAGPGELFFGEGSRLTVL.

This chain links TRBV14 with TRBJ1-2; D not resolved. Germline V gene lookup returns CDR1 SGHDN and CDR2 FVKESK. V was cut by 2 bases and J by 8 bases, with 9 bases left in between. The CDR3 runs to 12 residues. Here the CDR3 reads CASSQTPGGYTF. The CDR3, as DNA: TGTGCCAGCAGCCAAACCCCCGGGGGCTACACCTTC.

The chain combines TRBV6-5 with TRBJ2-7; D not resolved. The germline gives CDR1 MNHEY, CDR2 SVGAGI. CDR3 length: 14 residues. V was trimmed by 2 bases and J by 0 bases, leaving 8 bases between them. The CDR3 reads CASSYLRTSYEQYF. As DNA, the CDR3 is TGTGCCAGCAGTTACCTCAGGACCTCCTACGAGCAGTACTTC.

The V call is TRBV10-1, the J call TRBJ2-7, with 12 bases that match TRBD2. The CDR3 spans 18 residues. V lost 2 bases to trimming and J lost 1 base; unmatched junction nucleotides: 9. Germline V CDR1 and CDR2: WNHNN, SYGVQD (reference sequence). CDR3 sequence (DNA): TGCGCCAGCAGTGAGACCTGGACTAGCGGGGCGCTATCCTACGAGCAGTACTTC. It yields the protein CASSETWTSGALSYEQYF.

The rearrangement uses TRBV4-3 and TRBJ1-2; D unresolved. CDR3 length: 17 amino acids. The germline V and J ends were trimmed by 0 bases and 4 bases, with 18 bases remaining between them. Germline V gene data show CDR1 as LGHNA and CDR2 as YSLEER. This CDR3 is CASSQDRIQAPGYGYTF. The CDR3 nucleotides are TGCGCCAGCAGCCAAGATAGAATCCAGGCTCCGGGCTATGGCTACACCTTC.

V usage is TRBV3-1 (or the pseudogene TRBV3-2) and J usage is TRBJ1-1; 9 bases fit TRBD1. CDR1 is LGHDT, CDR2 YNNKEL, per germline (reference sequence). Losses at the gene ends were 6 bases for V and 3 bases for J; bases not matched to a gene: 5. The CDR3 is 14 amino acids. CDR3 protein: CASSSGQGYTEAFF. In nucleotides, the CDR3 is TGTGCCAGCAGTTCCGGACAGGGGTACACTGAAGCTTTCTTT.

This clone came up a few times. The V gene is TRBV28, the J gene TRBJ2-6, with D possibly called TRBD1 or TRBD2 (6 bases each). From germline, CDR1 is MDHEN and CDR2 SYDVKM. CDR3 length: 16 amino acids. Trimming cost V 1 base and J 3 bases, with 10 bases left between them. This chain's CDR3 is CASSLSGGGGANVLTF. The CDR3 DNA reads TGTGCCAGCAGTTTATCCGGGGGCGGTGGGGCCAACGTCCTGACTTTC.

The CDR3 DNA is TGTGCCAGCAATAGACAGGGATCTAACAATCAGCCCCAGCATTTT. Translated, it gives CASNRQGSNNQPQHF. The chain uses TRBV6-5 and TRBJ1-5, with 7 bases aligning to TRBD1. Unmatched junction bases numbered 9, after V lost 7 bases and J lost 3 bases. The CDR3 is 15 residues long. Germline V gene data show CDR1 as MNHEY and CDR2 as SVGAGI.

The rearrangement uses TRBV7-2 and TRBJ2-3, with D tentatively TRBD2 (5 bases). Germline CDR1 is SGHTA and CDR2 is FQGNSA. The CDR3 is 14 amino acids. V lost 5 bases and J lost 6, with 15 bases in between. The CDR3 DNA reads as TGTGCCAGCAGCCTACTAGGGATGAAGGATACGCAGTATTTT. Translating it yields CASSLLGMKDTQYF.

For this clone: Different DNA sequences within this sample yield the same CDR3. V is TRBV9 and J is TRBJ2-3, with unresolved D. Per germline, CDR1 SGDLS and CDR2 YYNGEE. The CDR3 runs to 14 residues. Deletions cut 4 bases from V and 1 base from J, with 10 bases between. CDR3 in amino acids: CASSPAGGTDTQYF. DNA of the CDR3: TGTGCCAGCAGCCCGGCCGGTGGCACAGATACGCAGTATTTT.

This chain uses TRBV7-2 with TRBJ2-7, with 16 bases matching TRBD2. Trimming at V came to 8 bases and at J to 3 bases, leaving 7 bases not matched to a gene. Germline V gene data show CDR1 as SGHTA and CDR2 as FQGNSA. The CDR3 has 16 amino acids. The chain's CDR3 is CASGGLAGGPDYEQYF. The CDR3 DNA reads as TGTGCCAGCGGGGGACTAGCGGGAGGGCCCGACTACGAGCAGTACTTC.

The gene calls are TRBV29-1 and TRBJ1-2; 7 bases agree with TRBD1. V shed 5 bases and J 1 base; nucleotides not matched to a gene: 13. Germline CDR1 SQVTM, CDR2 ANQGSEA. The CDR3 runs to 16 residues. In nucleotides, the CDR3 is TGCAGCGTTACCTACACCGGGACAGCCCGTAACTATGGCTACACCTTC. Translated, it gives CSVTYTGTARNYGYTF.

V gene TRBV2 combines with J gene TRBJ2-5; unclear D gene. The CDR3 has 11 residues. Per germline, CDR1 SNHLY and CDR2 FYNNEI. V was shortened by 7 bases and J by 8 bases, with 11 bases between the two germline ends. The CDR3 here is CASTELDTQYF. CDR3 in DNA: TGTGCCAGCACCGAACTCGATACCCAGTACTTC.

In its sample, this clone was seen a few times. The CDR3 region is CASSTGTRFVDTQYF. Here the CDR3 DNA reads TGTGCCAGCAGTACCGGGACTAGGTTTGTAGATACGCAGTATTTT. J is TRBJ2-3 and V is TRBV6-2 or TRBV6-3; the match to TRBD2 covers 8 bases. The CDR3 length is 15 residues. V trimming: 5 bases; J trimming: 5 bases; junction bases outside the gene matches: 9. CDR1 is MNHEY, CDR2 SVGEGT, per germline.